Presented here are 26 T cell receptor beta chains from one specimen sequenced in a study of PD-1 blockade in classical Hodgkin lymphoma. Time point given: cycle 4 day 1 (C4D1), after 6 weeks of nivolumab. Exposure to brentuximab vedotin varied, and each patient had relapsed following autologous stem cell transplantation. The repertoire was sequenced with immunoSEQ multiplex PCR; TCRdb's copy has only in-frame clones and lacks some. The sample yields about 60,000 clones, under 95% seen once. The starting material was peripheral blood mononuclear cells (PBMCs), obtained before the fourth cycle of nivolumab. The receptors stem from a human donor with classical Hodgkin lymphoma.

This chain connects TRBV7-3 to TRBJ2-3, with 8 nucleotides matching TRBD2. Germline CDR1 and CDR2: SGHTA and FQGTGA. With V trimmed by 0 bases and J by 4 bases, 6 bases remained unmatched. This CDR3 is 16 amino acids long. The CDR3 sequence is CASSLTPGGLPDTQYF. DNA of the CDR3: TGTGCCAGCAGCTTAACCCCGGGGGGGCTGCCAGATACGCAGTATTTT.

This chain connects TRBV5-8 to TRBJ2-2; D uncertain. CDR3 length: 14 residues. V gave up 2 bases and J gave up 2 bases, with 7 bases separating them. Germline V lookup: CDR1 SGHTS, CDR2 YDEGEE. The CDR3 nucleotides are TGTGCCAGCAGCTTCTACGGTAACACCGGGGAGCTGTTTTTT. Translating gives CASSFYGNTGELFF.

This chain links TRBV15 with TRBJ1-5, with D possibly TRBD1 on 5 matching bases. Trimming pared 1 base from V and 3 bases from J, leaving 7 bases between. CDR1 is LNHNV, CDR2 YYDKDF, per germline (reference sequence). CDR3 length equals 14 residues. This CDR3 is CATSRGGINQPQHF. The CDR3 coding sequence is TGTGCCACCAGCAGAGGGGGGATCAATCAGCCCCAGCATTTT.

The V call is TRBV10-3, the J call TRBJ1-1; 9 nucleotides agree with TRBD1. Germline values: CDR1 ENHRY, CDR2 SYGVKD. The CDR3 totals 14 residues. Trimming took 7 bases from V and 4 from J; bases not matched to a gene: 7. The CDR3 reads CAITGTGWGTEAFF. CDR3 bases: TGTGCCATCACCGGGACAGGGTGGGGCACTGAAGCTTTCTTT.

The chain links TRBV9 to TRBJ1-3; 7 bases agree with TRBD1. The CDR3 is 14 amino acids. Germline-derived CDR1 and CDR2 are SGDLS and YYNGEE. With V trimmed by 3 bases and J by 3 bases, 3 bases remained unmatched. CDR3 bases: TGTGCCAGCAGCGCCGGGACAGATGGAAACACCATATATTTT. It translates to CASSAGTDGNTIYF.

The CDR3 loop is CASSLLARGRITDTQYF. The CDR3 region has the DNA TGTGCCAGCAGCTTACTAGCCAGGGGGCGAATCACAGATACGCAGTATTTT. This chain uses TRBV5-6 with TRBJ2-3; 8 bases align to TRBD1. The CDR3 is 17 amino acids. V lost 2 bases, J lost 2 bases, and 10 bases stayed unmatched. CDR1 is SGHDT, CDR2 YYEEEE, per germline. Full variable domain (remainder filled in from reference TRBV5-6 and TRBJ2-3): DAGVTQSPTHLIKTRGQQVTLRCSPKSGHDTVSWYQQALGQGPQFIFQYYEEEERQRGNFPDRFSGHQFPNYSSELNVNALLLGDSALYLCASSLLARGRITDTQYFGPGTRLTVL.

This clone has just a few counts. CDR3 sequence: CAWRSPLRRPYGYTF. DNA of the CDR3: TGTGCCTGGAGGTCACCCCTCCGACGGCCCTATGGCTACACCTTC. The V and J genes are TRBV30 and TRBJ1-2, with unresolved D. Deletions cut 3 bases from V and 4 bases from J, with 18 bases between. CDR3 length: 15 residues. Germline CDR1 is GTSNPN and CDR2 is SVGIG (reference sequence).

V usage is TRBV30 and J usage is TRBJ1-1; no clear D gene. The CDR3 has 14 residues. Germline V lookup: CDR1 GTSNPN, CDR2 SVGIG (reference sequence). Trimming took off 0 bases at V and 1 base at J, with 9 bases between the two ends. The CDR3 loop is CAWSVSRRNTEAFF. The CDR3 region has the DNA TGTGCCTGGAGTGTTTCTCGAAGGAACACTGAAGCTTTCTTT.

The V gene is TRBV4-1, the J gene TRBJ2-7; TRBD1 aligns across 10 bases. The germline V gene has CDR1 MGHRA and CDR2 YSYEKL. J was trimmed by 4 bases and V by 4 bases; bases with no gene match: 4. The CDR3 is 14 amino acids. This chain's CDR3 is CASSPGQGEYEQYF. DNA for the CDR3: TGCGCCAGCAGCCCAGGACAGGGGGAGTACGAGCAGTACTTC.

V is TRBV27 and J is TRBJ2-2; no clear D gene. Trimming stripped 5 bases from V and 3 bases from J, with 4 bases between. This CDR3 comprises 12 residues. Germline CDR1 MNHEY, CDR2 SMNVEV (reference sequence). The CDR3 sequence is CASSTYTGELFF. For the CDR3, the DNA is TGTGCCAGCAGTACTTACACCGGGGAGCTGTTTTTT.

This chain uses TRBV19 with TRBJ1-5; D remains ambiguous. V lost 2 bases to trimming and J lost 0 bases, with 5 bases between them. Germline CDR1 and CDR2: LNHDA and SQIVND (reference sequence). The CDR3 runs 14 residues. The CDR3, as DNA: TGTGCCAGTAGTATAACGAATAGCAATCAGCCCCAGCATTTT. Translation: CASSITNSNQPQHF.

This chain uses TRBV6-6 with TRBJ2-1; possible D gene TRBD1, 5 bases. Germline-derived CDR1 and CDR2 are MNHNY and SVGAGI (reference sequence). This CDR3 spans 12 amino acids. Deletions cut 8 bases from V and 7 bases from J, with 12 bases between. The CDR3 sequence is CASFTGWNEQFF. CDR3 bases: TGTGCCAGCTTCACAGGCTGGAATGAGCAGTTCTTC.

The V call is TRBV10-2, the J call TRBJ2-1; no definite D call. This CDR3 region has 11 residues. Germline-derived CDR1 and CDR2 are WSHSY and SAAADI. V lost 8 bases to trimming and J lost 8 bases, with 10 bases between them. This chain's CDR3 is CASGEGDEQFF. The CDR3 DNA sequence: TGCGCCAGCGGAGAAGGTGATGAGCAGTTCTTC.

The V gene is TRBV6-5, the J gene TRBJ1-1; D not resolved. The CDR3 length is 13 residues. Trimming took off 6 bases at V and 5 bases at J, with 13 bases between the two ends. CDR1 is MNHEY, CDR2 SVGAGI, per germline. This CDR3 reads CASSRTEGTEAFF. Written as DNA, the CDR3 is TGTGCCAGCAGCAGGACTGAGGGTACTGAAGCTTTCTTT.

This chain connects TRBV7-6 to TRBJ2-1; 7 bases match TRBD2. Germline V gene lookup returns CDR1 SGHVS and CDR2 FNYEAQ. This CDR3 comprises 17 residues. V was pared by 4 bases and J by 6 bases, with 15 bases of the junction left unmatched. CDR3 DNA: TGTGCCAGCAGCTCTGTCCTAGGCGGGGGAACGTTCAATGAGCAGTTCTTC. The encoded protein is CASSSVLGGGTFNEQFF.

The chain carries TRBV2 and TRBJ2-7; the match to TRBD2 covers 14 bases. V lost 8 bases to trimming and J lost 2 bases; unmatched junction nucleotides: 8. Looked up from germline, CDR1 is SNHLY and CDR2 is FYNNEI. The CDR3 covers 16 residues. CDR3 coding DNA: TGTGCCAGCCAAAAGGGGACTAGCGGGGGCGCCTACGAGCAGTACTTC. The encoded protein is CASQKGTSGGAYEQYF.

The chain uses TRBV7-9 and TRBJ2-5; possibly TRBD1 for D (5 bases). Germline V gene sequence: CDR1 SEHNR, CDR2 FQNEAQ (reference sequence). The CDR3 has 15 residues. V lost 2 bases and J lost 5, with 15 bases in between. The CDR3 is CASSLRQRIMETQYF. CDR3 DNA sequence: TGTGCCAGCAGCTTACGACAGAGGATTATGGAGACCCAGTACTTC. Using reference TRBV7-9 and TRBJ2-5 for the parts outside the CDR3, the full variable domain is DTGVSQNPRHKITKRGQNVTFRCDPISEHNRLYWYRQTLGQGPEFLTYFQNEAQLEKSRLLSDRFSAERPKGSFSTLEIQRTEQGDSAMYLCASSLRQRIMETQYFGPGTRLLVL.

This clone was recorded only once. The gene calls are TRBV5-5 and TRBJ1-1; no firm D call. The length of the CDR3 is 12 residues. With 2 bases removed from V and 6 bases from J, the gap between germline ends came to 8 bases. Germline V gives CDR1 SGHKS, CDR2 YYEKEE (reference sequence). The DNA of the CDR3 is TGTGCCAGCAGCTTTACAGCGGCTGAAGCTTTCTTT. Translating it yields CASSFTAAEAFF.

V is TRBV5-1 and J is TRBJ1-1; D is unclear. CDR3 size: 15 residues. The germline CDR1 and CDR2 sequences are SGHRS and YFSETQ. The V end was cut by 0 bases, the J end by 3 bases, with 12 bases between. CDR3 DNA: TGCGCCAGCAGCTTGGAGGTTTTTAGAGACACTGAAGCTTTCTTT. It is translated as CASSLEVFRDTEAFF.

The chain employs TRBV7-9 and TRBJ1-2, with D perhaps TRBD1 (5 bases). V lost 5 bases, J lost 6 bases, and 19 bases lay in between. The germline V gene has CDR1 SEHNR and CDR2 FQNEAQ (reference sequence). The length of the CDR3 is 15 residues. In DNA form, the CDR3 reads TGTGCCAGCAGCGTGAGCCCCTCGGGGCGAGATGGCTACACCTTC. Translating it yields CASSVSPSGRDGYTF.

The V gene is TRBV9, the J gene TRBJ2-2, with D possibly being TRBD1 or TRBD2 (5 bases each). The V end lost 3 bases, the J end lost 2 bases, and 11 bases lay between the germline ends. Germline V gene data show CDR1 as SGDLS and CDR2 as YYNGEE. This CDR3 region has 15 residues. The CDR3 reads CASSGDVVNTGELFF. The CDR3 region has the DNA TGTGCCAGCAGCGGGGACGTGGTCAACACCGGGGAGCTGTTTTTT. The complete variable domain, with remaining parts taken from reference TRBV9 and TRBJ2-2, reads DSGVTQTPKHLITATGQRVTLRCSPRSGDLSVYWYQQSLDQGLQFLIQYYNGEERAKGNILERFSAQQFPDLHSELNLSSLELGDSALYFCASSGDVVNTGELFFGEGSRLTVL.

This clone came up once. The chain couples TRBV27 to TRBJ1-6, with D perhaps TRBD1 (5 bases). CDR1 is MNHEY and CDR2 is SMNVEV in the germline V gene (reference sequence). Deletions cut 5 bases from V and 10 bases from J, with 15 bases between. CDR3 size: 14 residues. The CDR3 reads CASSPRRVRSPLHF. For the CDR3, the DNA is TGTGCCAGCAGTCCCCGCAGGGTCCGGTCACCCCTCCACTTT.

This clone was detected only once. The chain recombines TRBV5-1 with TRBJ2-7, with D possibly TRBD1 on 8 matching bases. V was pared by 3 bases and J by 3 bases, with 19 bases between. Germline lookup yields CDR1 SGHRS and CDR2 YFSETQ. This CDR3 comprises 16 residues. The CDR3 nucleotides are TGCGCCAGCAGCTCAGGGAGGGACAGGACCCACTACGAGCAGTACTTC. Its translation: CASSSGRDRTHYEQYF.

This clone showed up just once. The rearrangement joins TRBV18 to TRBJ1-3, with D hard to call. Between the trimmed V and J ends, which lost 3 bases and 4 bases, there was a span of 10 bases. Germline V gene data show CDR1 as KGHSH and CDR2 as LQKENI. The CDR3 is 14 residues long. The CDR3 sequence: CASSPLRAGNTIYF. The CDR3 DNA reads as TGTGCCAGCTCACCCCTGCGTGCGGGAAACACCATATATTTT.

The chain links TRBV6-1 to TRBJ1-2; no reliable D call. Germline V gene sequence: CDR1 MNHNS, CDR2 SASEGT. V was pared by 3 bases and J by 5 bases, with 16 bases between. CDR3 length: 15 residues. CDR3 sequence reads: CASSDSLGGGYGYTF. CDR3 nucleotide sequence: TGTGCCAGCAGTGACTCTCTAGGTGGTGGGTATGGCTACACCTTC.

In DNA form, the CDR3 reads TGCAGTGCTGGCTCTGATACGCAGTATTTT. Amino acid sequence: CSAGSDTQYF. The chain is built from TRBV20-1 and TRBJ2-3; no reliable D call. Germline-derived CDR1 and CDR2 are DFQATT and SNEGSKA (reference sequence). V lost 5 bases, J lost 6 bases, and 6 bases lay in between. The CDR3 covers 10 residues.